This T cell receptor (beta chain) was sequenced for a study of cytomegalovirus exposure and HLA in healthy donors. Findings and caveats of the study: Highly shared variants forming one cluster were likely a sequencing artifact. Among TCR beta chains, those listed as cytomegalovirus-associated numbered about 160.

V was trimmed by 3 bases and J by 1 base, leaving 10 bases between them. The CDR3 runs to 15 residues. Looked up from germline, CDR1 is SGHRS and CDR2 is YFSETQ. This PCR relied on a set of 60 Vbeta primers and 13 Jbeta primers. Sequencing used immunoSEQ multiplex PCR; TCRdb keeps in-frame clones, though not all of them. The sample holds around 170,000 clones, more than 65% seen once. Regarding this clone: Its target is not known.

This chain uses TRBV5-1 with TRBJ2-2; tentative D call: TRBD1 (5 bases). The sequence was collected from a man aged 50 to 59 in good health and CMV-seropositive. Input material: PBMCs. CDR3 DNA: TGCGCCAGCAGCTCCTTAGGGGTGAACACCGGGGAGCTGTTTTTT. This sequence encodes CASSSLGVNTGELFF.